The present T cell receptor beta chain was sequenced within a study of shared T cell receptors in the human thymus. Here immunoSEQ multiplex PCR was the method, and the copy in TCRdb shows in-frame clones only, minus some. The sample comprises some 660,000 clones, 87% of which are singletons, and roughly 0.0089% rests with the top ten. These data are also associated with another study on human thymus T cells. That source reports: The donors were infants in Finland with congenital heart defects, otherwise immunologically healthy. Repertoires from thymus and blood appeared to show biased V and J gene usage.

Sequencing input: thymocytes. This sequence originates from a boy in the first two years of life with a congenital heart defect.

CDR3 region: CASSLTVSGGTEAFF. DNA for the CDR3: TGTGCCAGCAGCTTAACGGTGAGCGGGGGAACTGAAGCTTTCTTT. V gene TRBV7-9 combines with J gene TRBJ1-1; D is possibly TRBD1 (5 bases). The germline V gene encodes CDR1 SEHNR and CDR2 FQNEAQ (reference sequence). Trimming took 2 bases from V and 5 from J, leaving 15 bases between them. The CDR3 is 15 amino acids. The full variable domain, with the rest looked up from reference TRBV7-9 and TRBJ1-1, is DTGVSQNPRHKITKRGQNVTFRCDPISEHNRLYWYRQTLGQGPEFLTYFQNEAQLEKSRLLSDRFSAERPKGSFSTLEIQRTEQGDSAMYLCASSLTVSGGTEAFFGQGTRLTVV.